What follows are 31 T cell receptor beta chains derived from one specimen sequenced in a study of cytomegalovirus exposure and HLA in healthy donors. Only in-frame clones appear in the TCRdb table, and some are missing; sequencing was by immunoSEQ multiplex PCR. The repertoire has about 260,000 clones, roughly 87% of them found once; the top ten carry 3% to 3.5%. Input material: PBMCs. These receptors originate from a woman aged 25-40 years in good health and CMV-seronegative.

The CDR3 nucleotides are TGTGCCAGCAGCCAATCATTAGCGGGAGGGCCGACCGGGGAGCTGTTTTTT. Translated: CASSQSLAGGPTGELFF. The rearrangement joins TRBV4-2 to TRBJ2-2; 11 bases align to TRBD2. Germline V gives CDR1 LGHNA, CDR2 YNFKEQ. V lost 2 bases and J lost 5; bases outside the gene matches: 7. There are 17 residues in the CDR3.

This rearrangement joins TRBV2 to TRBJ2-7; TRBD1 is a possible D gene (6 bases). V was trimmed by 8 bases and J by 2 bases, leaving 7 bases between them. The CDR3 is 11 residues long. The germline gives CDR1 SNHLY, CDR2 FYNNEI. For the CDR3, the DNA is TGTGCCAGCGGGACAACCTACGAGCAGTACTTC. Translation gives CASGTTYEQYF.

The chain's CDR3 is CASSDIRLYEQYF. In DNA, the CDR3 is TGTGCCAGCAGTGACATCCGCCTCTACGAGCAGTACTTC. The genes are TRBV6-6 and TRBJ2-7, with unresolved D. The CDR3 runs to 13 residues. The germline V and J ends were trimmed by 5 bases and 3 bases, with 11 bases remaining between them. Per the germline V gene, CDR1 is MNHNY and CDR2 is SVGAGI (reference sequence).

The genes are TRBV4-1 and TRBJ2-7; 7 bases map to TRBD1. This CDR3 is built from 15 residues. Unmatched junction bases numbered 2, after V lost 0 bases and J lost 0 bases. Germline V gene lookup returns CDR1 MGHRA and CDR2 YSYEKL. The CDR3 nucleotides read TGCGCCAGCAGCCAAGATCACAGGGGCTCCTACGAGCAGTACTTC. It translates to CASSQDHRGSYEQYF.

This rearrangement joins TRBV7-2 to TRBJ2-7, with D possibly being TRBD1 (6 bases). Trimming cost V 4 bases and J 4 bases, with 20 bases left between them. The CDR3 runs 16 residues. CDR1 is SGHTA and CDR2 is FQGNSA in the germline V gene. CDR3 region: CASSSRDSPRGYEQYF. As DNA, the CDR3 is TGTGCCAGCAGCTCTCGTGACAGTCCCAGGGGTTACGAGCAGTACTTC.

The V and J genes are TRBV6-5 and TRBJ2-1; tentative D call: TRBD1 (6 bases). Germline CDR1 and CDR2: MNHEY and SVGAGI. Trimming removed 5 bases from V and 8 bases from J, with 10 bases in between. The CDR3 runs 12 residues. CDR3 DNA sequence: TGTGCCAGCAGTACCTCAGGGGATGAGCAGTTCTTC. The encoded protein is CASSTSGDEQFF.

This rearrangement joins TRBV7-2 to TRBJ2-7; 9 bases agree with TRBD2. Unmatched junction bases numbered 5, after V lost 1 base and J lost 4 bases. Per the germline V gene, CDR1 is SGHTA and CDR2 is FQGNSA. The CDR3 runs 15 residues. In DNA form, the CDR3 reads TGTGCCAGCAGCTTAGTAGCGGGAGAGATATACGAGCAGTACTTC. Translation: CASSLVAGEIYEQYF.

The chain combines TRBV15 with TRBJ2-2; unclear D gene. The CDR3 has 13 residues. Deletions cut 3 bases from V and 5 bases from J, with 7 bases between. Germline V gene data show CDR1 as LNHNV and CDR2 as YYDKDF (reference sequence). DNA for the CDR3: TGTGCCACCAGCAGGGGCCAGACCGGGGAGCTGTTTTTT. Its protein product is CATSRGQTGELFF.

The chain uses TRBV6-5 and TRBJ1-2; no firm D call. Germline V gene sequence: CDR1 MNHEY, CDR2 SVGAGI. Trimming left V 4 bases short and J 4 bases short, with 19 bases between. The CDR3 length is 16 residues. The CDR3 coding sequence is TGTGCCAGCAGTTTCGATGAAAAGACGTCGTCCTATGGCTACACCTTC. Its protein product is CASSFDEKTSSYGYTF.

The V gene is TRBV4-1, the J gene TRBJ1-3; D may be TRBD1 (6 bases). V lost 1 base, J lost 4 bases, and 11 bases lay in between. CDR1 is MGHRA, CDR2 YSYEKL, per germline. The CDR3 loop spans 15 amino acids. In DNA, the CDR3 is TGCGCCAGCAGCCAAGGGACAGTCCTCGGAAACACCATATATTTT. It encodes CASSQGTVLGNTIYF.

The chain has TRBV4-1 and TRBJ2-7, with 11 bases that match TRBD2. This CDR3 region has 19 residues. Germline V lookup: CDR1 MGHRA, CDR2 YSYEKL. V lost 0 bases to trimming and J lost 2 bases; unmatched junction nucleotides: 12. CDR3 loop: CASSQDQRPGLAATYEQYF. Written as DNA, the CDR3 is TGCGCCAGCAGCCAAGATCAGCGACCGGGACTAGCGGCCACCTACGAGCAGTACTTC.

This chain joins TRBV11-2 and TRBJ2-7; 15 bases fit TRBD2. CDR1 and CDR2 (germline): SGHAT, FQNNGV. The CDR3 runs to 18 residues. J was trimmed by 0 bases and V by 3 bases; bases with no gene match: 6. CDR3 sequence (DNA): TGTGCCAGCAGCTTGGGACTAGCGGGAGGTTCCTACTCCTACGAGCAGTACTTC. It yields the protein CASSLGLAGGSYSYEQYF. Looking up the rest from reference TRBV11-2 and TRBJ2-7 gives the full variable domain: EAGVAQSPRYKIIEKRQSVAFWCNPISGHATLYWYQQILGQGPKLLIQFQNNGVVDDSQLPKDRFSAERLKGVDSTLKIQPAKLEDSAVYLCASSLGLAGGSYSYEQYFGPGTRLTVT.

The CDR3 DNA sequence: TGTGCCAGCAGTGAGGACAGGGGGCGAAACAATGAGCAGTTCTTC. It specifies CASSEDRGRNNEQFF. J is TRBJ2-1 and V is TRBV2; TRBD1 aligns across 11 bases. V lost 3 bases, J lost 5 bases, and 3 bases stayed unmatched. From germline, CDR1 is SNHLY and CDR2 FYNNEI. The CDR3 runs 15 residues.

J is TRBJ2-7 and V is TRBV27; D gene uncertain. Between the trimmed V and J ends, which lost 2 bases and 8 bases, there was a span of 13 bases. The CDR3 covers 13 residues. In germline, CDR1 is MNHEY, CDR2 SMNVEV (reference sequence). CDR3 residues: CASSLGSLGKQYF. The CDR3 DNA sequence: TGTGCCAGCAGTTTAGGATCCCTGGGTAAGCAGTACTTC.

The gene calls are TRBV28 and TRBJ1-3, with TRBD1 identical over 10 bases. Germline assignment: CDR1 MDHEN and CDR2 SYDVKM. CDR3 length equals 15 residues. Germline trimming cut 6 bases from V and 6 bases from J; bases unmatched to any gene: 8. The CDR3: CASSFETGGENTIYF. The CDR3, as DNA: TGTGCCAGCAGCTTTGAGACAGGGGGCGAAAACACCATATATTTT.

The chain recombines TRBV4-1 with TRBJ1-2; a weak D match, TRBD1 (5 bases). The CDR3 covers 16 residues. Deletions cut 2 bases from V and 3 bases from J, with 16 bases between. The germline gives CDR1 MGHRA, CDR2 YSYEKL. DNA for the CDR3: TGCGCCAGCAGCCAAACATTCAGGGATAAGGACTATGGCTACACCTTC. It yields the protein CASSQTFRDKDYGYTF.

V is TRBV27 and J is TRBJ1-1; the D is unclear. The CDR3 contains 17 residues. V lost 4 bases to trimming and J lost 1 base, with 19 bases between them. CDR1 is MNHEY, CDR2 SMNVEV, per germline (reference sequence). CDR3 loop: CASSSHLAPAGNTEAFF. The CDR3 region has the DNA TGTGCCAGCAGTTCCCATTTGGCCCCGGCGGGGAACACTGAAGCTTTCTTT.

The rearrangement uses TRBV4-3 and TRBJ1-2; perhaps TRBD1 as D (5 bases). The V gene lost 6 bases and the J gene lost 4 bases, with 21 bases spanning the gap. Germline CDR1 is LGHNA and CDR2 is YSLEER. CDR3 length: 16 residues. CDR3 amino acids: CASSPRSGERAYGYTF. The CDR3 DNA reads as TGCGCCAGCAGTCCAAGATCGGGGGAAAGGGCCTATGGCTACACCTTC.

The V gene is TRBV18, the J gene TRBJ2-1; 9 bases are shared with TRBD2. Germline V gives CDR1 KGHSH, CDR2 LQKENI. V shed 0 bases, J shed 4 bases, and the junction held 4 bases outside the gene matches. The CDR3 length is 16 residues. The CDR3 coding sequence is TGTGCCAGCTCACCACCCGGGCTAGCGGGGTACAATGAGCAGTTCTTC. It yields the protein CASSPPGLAGYNEQFF.

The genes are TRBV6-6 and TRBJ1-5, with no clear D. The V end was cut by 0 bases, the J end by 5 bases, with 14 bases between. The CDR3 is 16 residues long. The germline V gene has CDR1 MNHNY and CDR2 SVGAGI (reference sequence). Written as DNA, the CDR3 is TGTGCCAGCAGTTACTCGACGGTCAGCAACTATCAGCCCCAGCATTTT. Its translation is CASSYSTVSNYQPQHF.

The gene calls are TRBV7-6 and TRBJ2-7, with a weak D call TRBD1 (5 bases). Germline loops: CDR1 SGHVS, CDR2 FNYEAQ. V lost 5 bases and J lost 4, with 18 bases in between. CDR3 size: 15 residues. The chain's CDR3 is CASSDRSGNLYEQYF. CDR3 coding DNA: TGTGCCAGCAGCGACAGATCAGGGAATCTGTACGAGCAGTACTTC. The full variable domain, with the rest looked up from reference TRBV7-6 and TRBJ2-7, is GAGVSQSPRYKVTKRGQDVALRCDPISGHVSLYWYRQALGQGPEFLTYFNYEAQQDKSGLPNDRFSAERPEGSISTLTIQRTEQRDSAMYRCASSDRSGNLYEQYFGPGTRLTVT.

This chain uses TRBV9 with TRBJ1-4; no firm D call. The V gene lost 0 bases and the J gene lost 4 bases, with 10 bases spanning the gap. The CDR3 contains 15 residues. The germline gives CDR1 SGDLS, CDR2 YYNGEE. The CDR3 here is CASSVASGLNEKLFF. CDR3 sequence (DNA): TGTGCCAGCAGCGTAGCTAGTGGGCTTAATGAAAAACTGTTTTTT.

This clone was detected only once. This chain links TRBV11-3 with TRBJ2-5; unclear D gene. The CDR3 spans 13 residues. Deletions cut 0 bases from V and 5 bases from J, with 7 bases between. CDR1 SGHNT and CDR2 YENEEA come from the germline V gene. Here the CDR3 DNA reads TGTGCCAGCAGCTTAGAGGGCTTCGAGACCCAGTACTTC. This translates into CASSLEGFETQYF.

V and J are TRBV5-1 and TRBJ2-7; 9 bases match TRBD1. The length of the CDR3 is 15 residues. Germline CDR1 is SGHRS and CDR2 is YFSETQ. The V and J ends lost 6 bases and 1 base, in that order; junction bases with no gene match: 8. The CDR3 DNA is TGCGCCAGCAAGGTCGTCGGACAGGGGTCCTACGAGCAGTACTTC. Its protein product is CASKVVGQGSYEQYF.

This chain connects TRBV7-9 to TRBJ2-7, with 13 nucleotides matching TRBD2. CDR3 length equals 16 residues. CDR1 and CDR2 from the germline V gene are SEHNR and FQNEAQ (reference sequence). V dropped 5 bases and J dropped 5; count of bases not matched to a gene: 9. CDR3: CASSPPGLAGLHEQYF. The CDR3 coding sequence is TGTGCCAGCAGCCCACCGGGACTAGCGGGACTCCACGAGCAGTACTTC.

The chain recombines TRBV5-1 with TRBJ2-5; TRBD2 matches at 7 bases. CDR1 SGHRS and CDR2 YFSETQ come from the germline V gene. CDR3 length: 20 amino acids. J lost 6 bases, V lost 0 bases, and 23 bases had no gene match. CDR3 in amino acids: CASSLDPTGMRGGPVKTQYF. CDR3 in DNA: TGCGCCAGCAGCTTGGACCCCACCGGTATGCGGGGAGGGCCCGTTAAGACCCAGTACTTC.

The CDR3 sequence is CASTGTGNNQPQHF. The DNA of the CDR3 is TGTGCCAGTACGGGGACGGGGAATAATCAGCCCCAGCATTTT. The rearrangement joins TRBV19 to TRBJ1-5; D perhaps matches TRBD1 (5 bases). The germline V and J ends were trimmed by 7 bases and 4 bases, with 14 bases remaining between them. Germline V gene lookup returns CDR1 LNHDA and CDR2 SQIVND (reference sequence). This CDR3 region has 14 residues.

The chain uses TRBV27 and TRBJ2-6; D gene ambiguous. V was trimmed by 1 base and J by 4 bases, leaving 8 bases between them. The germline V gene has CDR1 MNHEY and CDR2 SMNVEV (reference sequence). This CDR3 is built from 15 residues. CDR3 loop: CASSLLGIGANVLTF. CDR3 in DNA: TGTGCCAGCAGTTTATTGGGGATCGGGGCCAACGTCCTGACTTTC.

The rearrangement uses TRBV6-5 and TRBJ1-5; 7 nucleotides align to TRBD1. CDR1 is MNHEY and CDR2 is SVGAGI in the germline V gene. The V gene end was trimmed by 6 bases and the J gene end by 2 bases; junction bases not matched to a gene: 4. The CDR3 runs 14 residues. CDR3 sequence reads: CASRRTGGNQPQHF. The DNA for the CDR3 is TGTGCCAGCAGGCGTACAGGGGGCAATCAGCCCCAGCATTTT.

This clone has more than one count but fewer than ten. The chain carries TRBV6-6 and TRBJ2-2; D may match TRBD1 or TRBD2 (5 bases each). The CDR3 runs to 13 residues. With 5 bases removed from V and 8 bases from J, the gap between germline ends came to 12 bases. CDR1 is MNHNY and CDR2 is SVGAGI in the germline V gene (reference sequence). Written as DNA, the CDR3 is TGTGCCAGCAGTGGCCTGGGGGTAGGGGAGCTGTTTTTT. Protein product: CASSGLGVGELFF.

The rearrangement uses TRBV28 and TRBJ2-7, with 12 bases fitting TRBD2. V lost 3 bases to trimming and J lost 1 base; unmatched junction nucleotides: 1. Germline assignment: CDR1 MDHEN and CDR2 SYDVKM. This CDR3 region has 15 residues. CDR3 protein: CASSFLAGGSYEQYF. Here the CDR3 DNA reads TGTGCCAGCAGTTTTCTAGCGGGAGGGTCCTACGAGCAGTACTTC.